What follows are 5 T cell receptor beta chains derived from one specimen sequenced in a study of memory CD4+ T cells and cytomegalovirus serostatus. The sort gate was single viable CD3+CD4+CD8-CD45RO+ cells for memory CD4+ T cells. Sequencing used immunoSEQ multiplex PCR; TCRdb keeps in-frame clones, though not all of them. Among over 55,000 clones, around 80% were seen once, and the ten largest hold 0.65% to 0.9%. The material sequenced was memory CD4+ T cells from blood. These receptors came from an adult in good health and CMV-seronegative.

The rearrangement links TRBV7-2 to TRBJ1-5; 7 bases fit TRBD1. This CDR3 comprises 14 residues. Germline V gene sequence: CDR1 SGHTA, CDR2 FQGNSA. Trimming cost V 4 bases and J 5 bases; bases outside gene matches: 5. The CDR3 region is CASSSDRTYQPQHF. CDR3 bases: TGTGCCAGCAGCTCGGACAGGACGTATCAGCCCCAGCATTTT.

V is TRBV28 and J is TRBJ2-5; TRBD2 might be the D (5 bases). The last part of the DNA fits TRBJ2-7 better; the J call may be wrong. CDR1 is MDHEN, CDR2 SYDVKM, per germline. CDR3 length: 15 residues. The CDR3 loop reads CASRHSRPGNYEQYF. The CDR3 nucleotides are TGTGCCAGCAGACATAGCCGGCCCGGGAACTACGAGCAGTACTTC.

The chain is built from TRBV5-6 and TRBJ2-4; tentatively, D is TRBD2 (6 bases). Germline values: CDR1 SGHDT, CDR2 YYEEEE. V was pared by 1 base and J by 1 base, with 12 bases between. The CDR3 is made up of 16 amino acids. The CDR3 nucleotides are TGTGCCAGCAGCTTGTTCGGGGGTAGTGCCAAAAACATTCAGTACTTC. The encoded protein is CASSLFGGSAKNIQYF.

This clone was seen only a few times. The rearrangement uses TRBV19 and TRBJ1-3; 7 bases match TRBD1. With V trimmed by 6 bases and J by 4 bases, 9 bases remained unmatched. CDR1 and CDR2 from the germline V gene are LNHDA and SQIVND (reference sequence). The CDR3 is made up of 15 amino acids. CDR3 nucleotide sequence: TGTGCCAGTAGAGAGACAGGGCGCGCCGGAAACACCATATATTTT. The encoded protein is CASRETGRAGNTIYF.

V usage is TRBV19 and J usage is TRBJ2-2; D uncertain. Germline V gives CDR1 LNHDA, CDR2 SQIVND (reference sequence). CDR3 length: 13 residues. V lost 3 bases to trimming and J lost 4 bases, with 6 bases between them. CDR3: CASSMYITGELFF. The CDR3 coding sequence is TGTGCCAGTAGTATGTATATCACCGGGGAGCTGTTTTTT.